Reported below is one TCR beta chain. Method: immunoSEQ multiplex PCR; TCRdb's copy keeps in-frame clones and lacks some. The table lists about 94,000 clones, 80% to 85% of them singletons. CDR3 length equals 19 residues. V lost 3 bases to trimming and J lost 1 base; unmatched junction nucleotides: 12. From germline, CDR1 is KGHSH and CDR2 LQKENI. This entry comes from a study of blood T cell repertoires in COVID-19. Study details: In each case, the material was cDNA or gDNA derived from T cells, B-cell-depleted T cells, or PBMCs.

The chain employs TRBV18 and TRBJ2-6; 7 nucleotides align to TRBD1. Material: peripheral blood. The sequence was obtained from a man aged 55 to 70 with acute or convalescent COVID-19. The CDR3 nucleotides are TGTGCCAGCTCACCTACGACAGGGAGCTCGCTTTCTGGGGCCAACGTCCTGACTTTC. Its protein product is CASSPTTGSSLSGANVLTF. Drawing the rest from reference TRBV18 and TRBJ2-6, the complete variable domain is NAGVMQNPRHLVRRRGQEARLRCSPMKGHSHVYWYRQLPEEGLKFMVYLQKENIIDESGMPKERFSAEFPKEGPSILRIQQVVRGDSAAYFCASSPTTGSSLSGANVLTFGAGSRLTVL.